This TCR beta chain was observed in a study of T cell responses to AZD1222 COVID-19 vaccine. Study-wide points: Just five or six AZD1222 recipients were seropositive at baseline. It should be noted that donors were predominantly white British and more often female, and clonal diversity was possibly underestimated. Dominant at 160-218 and 743-854, vaccine-associated CD4 TCRs also spanned spike.

Germline-derived CDR1 and CDR2 are SGHRS and YFSETQ. The trim removed 4 bases at V and 2 bases at J, leaving 8 bases unmatched. This CDR3 comprises 15 residues. A remark on this clone: Its target is not known.

Sequencing used immunoSEQ multiplex PCR; TCRdb keeps in-frame clones, though not all of them. The sample carries about 120,000 clones, about 90% recorded once. This TCR was sampled from an adult in good health. The sample here was peripheral blood, taken on day 0 of AZD1222 vaccination. The chain carries TRBV5-1 and TRBJ2-5, with 7 bases aligning to TRBD1. The CDR3 nucleotides are TGCGCCAGCAGCCAAGGAACAGGGGCACAAGAGACCCAGTACTTC. Translating gives CASSQGTGAQETQYF.